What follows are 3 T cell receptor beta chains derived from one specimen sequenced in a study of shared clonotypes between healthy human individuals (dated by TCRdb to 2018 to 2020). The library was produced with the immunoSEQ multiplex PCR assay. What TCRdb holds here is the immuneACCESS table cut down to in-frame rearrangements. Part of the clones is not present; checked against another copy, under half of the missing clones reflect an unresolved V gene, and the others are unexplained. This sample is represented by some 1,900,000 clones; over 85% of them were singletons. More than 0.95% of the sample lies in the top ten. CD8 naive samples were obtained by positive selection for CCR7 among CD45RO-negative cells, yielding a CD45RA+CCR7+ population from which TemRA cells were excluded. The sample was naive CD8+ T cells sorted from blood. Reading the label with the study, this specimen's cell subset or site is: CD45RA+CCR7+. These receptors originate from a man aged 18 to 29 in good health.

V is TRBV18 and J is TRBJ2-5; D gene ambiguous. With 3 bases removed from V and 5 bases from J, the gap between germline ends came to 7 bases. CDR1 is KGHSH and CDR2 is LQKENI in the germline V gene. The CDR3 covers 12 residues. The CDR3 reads CASSPTTETQYF. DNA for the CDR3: TGTGCCAGCTCACCGACCACGGAGACCCAGTACTTC.

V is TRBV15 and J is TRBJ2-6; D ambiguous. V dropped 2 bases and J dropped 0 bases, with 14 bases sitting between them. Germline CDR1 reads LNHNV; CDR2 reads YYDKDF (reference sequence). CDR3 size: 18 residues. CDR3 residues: CATSRSALGHSGANVLTF. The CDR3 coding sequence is TGTGCCACCAGCAGATCAGCACTGGGCCACTCTGGGGCCAACGTCCTGACTTTC.

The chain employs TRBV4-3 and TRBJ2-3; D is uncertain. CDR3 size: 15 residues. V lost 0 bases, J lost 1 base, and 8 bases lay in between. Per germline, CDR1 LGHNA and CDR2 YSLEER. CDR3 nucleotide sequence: TGCGCCAGCAGCCAAGATTGGCACGGCACAGATACGCAGTATTTT. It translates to CASSQDWHGTDTQYF.